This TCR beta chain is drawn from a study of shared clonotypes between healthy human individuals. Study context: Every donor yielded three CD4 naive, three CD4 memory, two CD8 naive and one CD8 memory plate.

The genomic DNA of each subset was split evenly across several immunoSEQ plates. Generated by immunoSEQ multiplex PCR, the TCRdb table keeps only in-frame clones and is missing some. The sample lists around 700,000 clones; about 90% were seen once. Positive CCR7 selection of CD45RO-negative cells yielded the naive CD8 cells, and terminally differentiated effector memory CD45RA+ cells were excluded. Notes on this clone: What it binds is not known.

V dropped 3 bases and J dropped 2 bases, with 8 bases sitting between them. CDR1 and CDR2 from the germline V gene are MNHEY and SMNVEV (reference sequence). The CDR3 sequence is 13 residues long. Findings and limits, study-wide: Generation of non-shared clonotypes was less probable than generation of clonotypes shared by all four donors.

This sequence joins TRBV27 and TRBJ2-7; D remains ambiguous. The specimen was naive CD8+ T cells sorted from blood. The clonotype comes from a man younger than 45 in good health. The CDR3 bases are TGTGCCAGCAGTTTGAAAACCCCCTACGAGCAGTACTTC. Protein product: CASSLKTPYEQYF.